These T cell receptor beta chains were read from a single sample in a study of regulatory T cells in long-lasting Graves disease. TCRdb reanalysed the multiplex PCR reads using MiXCR and keeps one entry per CDR3 protein. This table has 350,000 to 500,000 distinct CDR3 sequences, about 16% appearing once. This sample also appeared in a second study, on T cells in Graves' hyperthyroidism and ophthalmopathy.

The material was peripheral blood mononuclear cells (PBMCs), obtained at new diagnosis, from a patient treated with antithyroid drugs. The receptors were gathered from a woman in her thirties with Graves disease. The CDR3 runs from the conserved cysteine through the conserved F or W. A D gene is named only where the DNA matches it firmly. Clone size is stated in some rows and not others, as once, few, many or a class when expanded.

clone size: many
J gene: TRBJ2-7
V gene: TRBV28
D gene: NA
CDR3 DNA: TGTGCCAGCAGTGACCCCCGGCAGGGGCTCTACGAGCAGTACTTC
CDR3 protein: CASSDPRQGLYEQYF

clone size: many
J gene: TRBJ2-7
V gene: TRBV20-1
D gene: NA
CDR3 DNA: TGCAGTGCTAGAGATCCGTTGGGTTACGAGCAGTACTTC
CDR3 protein: CSARDPLGYEQYF

clone size: many
J gene: TRBJ2-5
V gene: TRBV11-2
D gene: TRBD1
CDR3 DNA: TGTGCCAGCAGCTTGCGTAGGACAGGGTACACCTTGTACCAAGAGACCCAGTACTTC
CDR3 protein: CASSLRRTGYTLYQETQYF

clone size: many
J gene: TRBJ2-5
V gene: TRBV20-1
D gene: TRBD1
CDR3 DNA: TGCAGTGCTCCGGAAGCCCGACAGGGGGCCGGGGAGACCCAGTACTTC
CDR3 protein: CSAPEARQGAGETQYF

clone size: many
J gene: TRBJ2-7
V gene: TRBV20-1
D gene: TRBD2
CDR3 DNA: TGCAGTGCTAGATTAGCGGGAGGGCCGAGCGAGCAGTACTTC
CDR3 protein: CSARLAGGPSEQYF

clone size: many
J gene: TRBJ1-1
V gene: TRBV28
D gene: NA
CDR3 DNA: TGTGCCAGCAGTTTGGGGGGGTTTAAGTACACTGAAGCTTTCTTT
CDR3 protein: CASSLGGFKYTEAFF

clone size: many
J gene: TRBJ2-1
V gene: TRBV2
D gene: TRBD1
CDR3 DNA: TGTGCCAGCAATCCAGGGGGCCAGTGGGGCAATGAGCAGTTCTTC
CDR3 protein: CASNPGGQWGNEQFF

clone size: few
J gene: TRBJ1-2
V gene: TRBV7-8
D gene: NA
CDR3 DNA: TGTGCCAGCAGCTTAGATTGGGTCCGTCGCTACACCTTC
CDR3 protein: CASSLDWVRRYTF

clone size: many
J gene: TRBJ1-1
V gene: TRBV7-9
D gene: NA
CDR3 DNA: TGTGCCAGCATCCTTTTGCGGGGCGGGACTGAAGCTTTCTTT
CDR3 protein: CASILLRGGTEAFF

clone size: many
J gene: TRBJ2-5
V gene: TRBV11-2
D gene: NA
CDR3 DNA: TGTGCCAGCAGCTTCCCCGCAACCCAAGAGACCCAGTACTTC
CDR3 protein: CASSFPATQETQYF

clone size: few
J gene: TRBJ1-4
V gene: TRBV27
D gene: TRBD1
CDR3 DNA: TGTGCCAGCAGCCCTGACAGGGGAACTAATGAAAAACTGTTTTTT
CDR3 protein: CASSPDRGTNEKLFF

clone size: NA
J gene: TRBJ2-3
V gene: TRBV6-1
D gene: TRBD2
CDR3 DNA: TGTGCCAGCAGTGAAAATTTGTCTAGCGGGGGCACAGATACGCAGTATTTT
CDR3 protein: CASSENLSSGGTDTQYF

clone size: many
J gene: TRBJ2-1
V gene: TRBV7-8
D gene: NA
CDR3 DNA: TGTGCCAGCAGCTTAGGGGGTCGGGTAAATGAGCAGTTCTTC
CDR3 protein: CASSLGGRVNEQFF

clone size: NA
J gene: TRBJ2-3
V gene: TRBV7-2
D gene: TRBD2
CDR3 DNA: TGTGCCAGCAGGTCCCGCGGGGGGGGCACAGATACGCAGTATTTT
CDR3 protein: CASRSRGGGTDTQYF

clone size: many
J gene: TRBJ2-1
V gene: TRBV5-1
D gene: TRBD2
CDR3 DNA: TGCGCCAGCAGGGAGAGCGGGAGTGTTGACAATGAGCAGTTCTTC
CDR3 protein: CASRESGSVDNEQFF

clone size: many
J gene: TRBJ2-1
V gene: TRBV27
D gene: NA
CDR3 DNA: TGTGCCAGCAGTTTAGCGAGGGATGAGCAGTTCTTC
CDR3 protein: CASSLARDEQFF

clone size: NA
J gene: TRBJ1-1
V gene: TRBV3-1
D gene: TRBD1
CDR3 DNA: TGTGCCAGCAGCCAAGGGGACAGGGAGAACACTGAAGCTTTCTTT
CDR3 protein: CASSQGDRENTEAFF

clone size: few
J gene: TRBJ2-5
V gene: TRBV15
D gene: NA
CDR3 DNA: TGTGCCACCAGCAGAGGTGGAGCCAGAAAACAAGAGACCCAGTACTTC
CDR3 protein: CATSRGGARKQETQYF

clone size: NA
J gene: TRBJ2-7
V gene: TRBV11-2
D gene: NA
CDR3 DNA: TGTGCCAGCAGCTTAGTGGTACCGGCCTACGAGCAGTACTTC
CDR3 protein: CASSLVVPAYEQYF

clone size: many
J gene: TRBJ2-7
V gene: TRBV6-1
D gene: NA
CDR3 DNA: TGTGCCAGCACCTATGAAGGGTACCCGGACTCCTACGAGCAGTACTTC
CDR3 protein: CASTYEGYPDSYEQYF

clone size: many
J gene: TRBJ1-1
V gene: TRBV3-1
D gene: TRBD1
CDR3 DNA: TGTGCCAGCAGCTTTACCGGGACAGGGTACCCTGAAGCTTTCTTT
CDR3 protein: CASSFTGTGYPEAFF

clone size: NA
J gene: TRBJ2-1
V gene: TRBV6-2/TRBV6-3
D gene: TRBD2
CDR3 DNA: TGTGCCAGCAGTTGGGACTCAGACGGGACTAGCGGGAGTGGCGATGAGCAGTTCTTC
CDR3 protein: CASSWDSDGTSGSGDEQFF

clone size: many
J gene: TRBJ2-5
V gene: TRBV28
D gene: NA
CDR3 DNA: TGTGCCAGCAGAACCTGGCGGGATCCAGAGACCCAGTACTTC
CDR3 protein: CASRTWRDPETQYF

clone size: many
J gene: TRBJ2-5
V gene: TRBV29-1
D gene: NA
CDR3 DNA: TGCAGCGGTGACAGGGGCGGGAGTGGAGGCCAGTACTTC
CDR3 protein: CSGDRGGSGGQYF

clone size: once
J gene: TRBJ2-3
V gene: TRBV20-1
D gene: TRBD2
CDR3 DNA: TGCAGTGCTAGAGCCGGGACTAGCGGGAAGATCACAGATACGCAGTATTTT
CDR3 protein: CSARAGTSGKITDTQYF

clone size: few
J gene: TRBJ2-6
V gene: TRBV29-1
D gene: NA
CDR3 DNA: TGCAGCGTCCGGGACGTCGCCTCTGGGGCCAACGTCCTGACTTTC
CDR3 protein: CSVRDVASGANVLTF

clone size: many
J gene: TRBJ2-2
V gene: TRBV11-2
D gene: NA
CDR3 DNA: TGTGCCAGCAGCCCTGACCTGTTCAACACCGGGGAGCTGTTTTTT
CDR3 protein: CASSPDLFNTGELFF